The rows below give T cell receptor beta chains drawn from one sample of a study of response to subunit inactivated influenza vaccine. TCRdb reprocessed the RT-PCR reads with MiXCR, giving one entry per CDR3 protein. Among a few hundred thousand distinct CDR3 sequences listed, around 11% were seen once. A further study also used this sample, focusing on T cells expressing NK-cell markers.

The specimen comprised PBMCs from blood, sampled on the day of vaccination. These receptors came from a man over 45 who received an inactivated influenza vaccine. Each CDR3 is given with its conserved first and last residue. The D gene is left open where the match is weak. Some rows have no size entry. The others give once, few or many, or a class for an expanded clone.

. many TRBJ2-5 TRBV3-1 CASSQEAVTKTQYF TGTGCCAGCAGCCAAGAGGCGGTTACGAAGACCCAGTACTTC
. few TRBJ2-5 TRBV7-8 CASSFSGDMATQYF TGTGCCAGCAGCTTCTCAGGGGATATGGCGACCCAGTACTTC
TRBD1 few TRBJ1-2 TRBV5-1 CASSSFPGTGPNGYTF TGCGCCAGCAGCTCCTTCCCGGGGACAGGCCCGAACGGCTACACCTTC
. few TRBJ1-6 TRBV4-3 CASNQEEGASPLHF TGCGCCAGCAACCAAGAAGAGGGAGCATCACCCCTCCACTTT
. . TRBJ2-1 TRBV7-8 CASSPPPGNEQFF TGTGCCAGCAGCCCCCCACCTGGCAATGAGCAGTTCTTC
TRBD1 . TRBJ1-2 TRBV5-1 CATAAGQGDGYTF TGCGCCACCGCGGCCGGACAGGGGGATGGCTACACCTTC
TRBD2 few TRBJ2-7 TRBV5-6 CASSVLAGVNYEQYF TGTGCCAGCAGCGTACTAGCGGGGGTTAACTACGAGCAGTACTTC
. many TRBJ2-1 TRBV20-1 CSASRDFKQFF TGCAGTGCTAGTAGGGACTTTAAGCAGTTCTTC
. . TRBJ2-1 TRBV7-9 CASTPLGGENEQFF TGTGCCAGCACCCCTCTAGGGGGGGAAAATGAGCAGTTCTTC
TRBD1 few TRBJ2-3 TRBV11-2 CASSPPTGRGTDTQYF TGTGCCAGCAGCCCACCGACAGGGCGAGGCACAGATACGCAGTATTTT
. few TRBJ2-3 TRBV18 CASSPAATSTDTQYF TGTGCCAGCTCACCTGCCGCAACTAGCACAGATACGCAGTATTTT
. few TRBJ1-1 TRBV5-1 CASSPHTRGMNTEAFF TGCGCCAGCAGCCCCCACACGAGGGGGATGAACACTGAAGCTTTCTTT
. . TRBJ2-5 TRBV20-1 CSARDPADPQETQYF TGCAGTGCTAGAGACCCAGCTGATCCTCAAGAGACCCAGTACTTC
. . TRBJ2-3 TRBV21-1 CASRRLAGSRSTDTQYF TGTGCCAGCAGAAGATTAGCGGGAAGTCGTAGCACAGATACGCAGTATTTT
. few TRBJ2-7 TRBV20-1 CSPMKTGISYEQYF TGCAGTCCAATGAAGACAGGTATCTCCTACGAGCAGTACTTC
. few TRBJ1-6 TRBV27 CASSPYGYRANSPLHF TGTGCCAGCAGTCCGTACGGGTACAGGGCTAATTCACCCCTCCACTTT
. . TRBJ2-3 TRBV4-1 CASSDLRVFHTDTQYF TGCGCCAGCAGCGATTTGAGGGTTTTTCACACAGATACGCAGTATTTT
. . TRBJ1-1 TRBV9 CASSPRARGTEGEAFF TGTGCCAGCAGCCCACGAGCGAGGGGAACAGAAGGTGAAGCTTTCTTT
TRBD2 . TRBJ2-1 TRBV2 CASRDIAGLYNEQFF TGTGCCAGCAGGGATATAGCGGGGCTTTACAATGAGCAGTTCTTC
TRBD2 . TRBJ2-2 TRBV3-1 CASSQERWGGTGELFF TGTGCCAGCAGCCAAGAAAGGTGGGGGGGCACCGGGGAGCTGTTTTTT
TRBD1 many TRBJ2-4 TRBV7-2 CASSPDRAIAKNIQYF TGTGCCAGCAGCCCCGACAGGGCCATAGCCAAAAACATTCAGTACTTC
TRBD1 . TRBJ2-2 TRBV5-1 CASSLRGHSGELFF TGCGCCAGCAGCTTGAGGGGGCATAGCGGGGAGCTGTTTTTT
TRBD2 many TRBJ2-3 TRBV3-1 CASSPPRGVGTDTQYF TGTGCCAGCAGCCCACCTCGGGGGGTTGGGACAGATACGCAGTATTTT
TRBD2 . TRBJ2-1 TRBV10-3 CAISESGLAAAGEQFF TGTGCCATCAGTGAGTCGGGACTAGCGGCAGCGGGTGAGCAGTTCTTC
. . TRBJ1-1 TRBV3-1 CASSQGWGGSMNTEAFF TGTGCCAGCAGCCAAGGGTGGGGCGGGAGCATGAACACTGAAGCTTTCTTT
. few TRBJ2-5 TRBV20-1 CSASGALGDFQETQYF TGCAGTGCTAGTGGGGCGCTAGGTGACTTCCAAGAGACCCAGTACTTC
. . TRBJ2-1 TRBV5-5 CASSLDPFGGGKQFF TGTGCCAGCAGCTTGGATCCCTTTGGAGGAGGGAAGCAGTTCTTC
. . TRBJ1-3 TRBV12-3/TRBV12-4 CASGGPSGNTIYF TGTGCCAGCGGGGGGCCTTCTGGAAACACCATATATTTT
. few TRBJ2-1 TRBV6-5 CASSYSSTGNEQFF TGTGCCAGCAGTTACTCGAGTACAGGTAATGAGCAGTTCTTC
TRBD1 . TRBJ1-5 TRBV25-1 CASSGIQGDQPQHF TGTGCCAGCAGCGGCATCCAGGGGGATCAGCCCCAGCATTTT
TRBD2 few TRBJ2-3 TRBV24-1 CATSERTSGGFTDTQYF TGTGCCACCAGTGAGAGGACTAGCGGGGGATTCACAGATACGCAGTATTTT
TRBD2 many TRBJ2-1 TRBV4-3 CASSQDWRTSGSNEQFF TGCGCCAGCAGCCAAGATTGGAGGACTAGCGGGTCCAATGAGCAGTTCTTC
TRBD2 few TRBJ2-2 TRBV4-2 CASSQDIGTNAGELFF TGTGCCAGCAGCCAAGATATTGGGACTAATGCCGGGGAGCTGTTTTTT
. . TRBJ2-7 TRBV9 CASSVSASPYEQYF TGTGCCAGCAGCGTATCAGCTTCCCCCTACGAGCAGTACTTC
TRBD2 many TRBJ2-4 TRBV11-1 CASSYGLAGAKNIQYF TGTGCCAGCAGCTACGGACTAGCGGGAGCCAAAAACATTCAGTACTTC
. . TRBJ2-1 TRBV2 CASSETAASQFF TGTGCCAGCAGTGAGACAGCCGCTTCGCAGTTCTTC
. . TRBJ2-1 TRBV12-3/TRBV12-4 CASRRAGANNEQFF TGTGCCAGCAGACGGGCAGGGGCCAACAATGAGCAGTTCTTC
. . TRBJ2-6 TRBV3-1 CASSQDGLLGANVLTF TGTGCCAGCAGCCAAGACGGCCTTCTCGGGGCCAACGTCCTGACTTTC
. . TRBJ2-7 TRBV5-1 CASRWPGSYEQYF TGCGCCAGCAGATGGCCCGGCAGCTACGAGCAGTACTTC
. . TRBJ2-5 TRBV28 CASSSRDLGQIGLETQYF TGTGCCAGCAGCTCCCGCGACCTTGGACAGATAGGGTTAGAGACCCAGTACTTC
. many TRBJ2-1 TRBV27 CASTQGGSYNEQFF TGTGCCAGCACACAGGGAGGCTCCTACAATGAGCAGTTCTTC
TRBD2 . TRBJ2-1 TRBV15 CATSRTSGRTRNEQFF TGTGCCACCAGCAGAACTAGCGGGAGGACTCGCAATGAGCAGTTCTTC
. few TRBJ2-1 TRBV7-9 CASSLVGHEQFF TGTGCCAGCAGCTTAGTCGGTCATGAGCAGTTCTTC
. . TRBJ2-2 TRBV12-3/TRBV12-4 CASSPGPSNTGELFF TGTGCCAGCAGTCCCGGTCCCTCGAACACCGGGGAGCTGTTTTTT
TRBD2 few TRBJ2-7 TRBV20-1 CSARTSGGLSYEQYF TGCAGTGCTAGAACTAGCGGGGGACTCTCCTACGAGCAGTACTTC
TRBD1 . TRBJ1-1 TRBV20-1 CSASLRQGRAEAFF TGCAGTGCTAGTCTAAGACAGGGTCGCGCTGAAGCTTTCTTT
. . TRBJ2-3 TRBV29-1 CSANLQGGKDTQYF TGCAGCGCCAATCTCCAGGGCGGGAAAGATACGCAGTATTTT
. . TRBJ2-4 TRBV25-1 CASSDSGAKNIQYF TGTGCCAGCAGCGACTCAGGAGCCAAAAACATTCAGTACTTC
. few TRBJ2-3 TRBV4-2 CASRRGEASIADTQYF TGTGCCAGCAGGAGGGGTGAAGCGTCGATAGCAGATACGCAGTATTTT
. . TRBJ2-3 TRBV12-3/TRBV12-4 CASSWPGTDTQYF TGTGCCAGCAGCTGGCCTGGGACAGATACGCAGTATTTT